This TCR beta chain appears in the sequencing data of a study of naive and memory T cell subsets. This clonotype showed up many times. Its antigen is still unknown. Study observations and caveats: Naive repertoires, especially CD8, held a few larger clonotypes, possibly memory cells re-expressing CD45RA.

An equimolar mix of two oligonucleotides served as the beta constant-region primer for TRBC1 and TRBC2. The ligated cDNA underwent four PCR rounds using SP2 and nested alpha and beta constant-region primers. A single record per CDR3 protein comes from TCRdb applying MiXCR to the UMI-ligation and nested PCR reads. The data hold roughly 100,000 distinct CDR3 sequences, with roughly 15% observed a single time. Germline V gene data show CDR1 as LNHNV and CDR2 as YYDKDF (reference sequence). With V trimmed by 1 base and J by 7 bases, 9 bases remained unmatched. There are 15 residues in the CDR3. The sequence came from a human donor in good health. The V call is TRBV15, the J call TRBJ2-7; TRBD1 agrees at 8 bases. The specimen was naive CD8+ T cells from blood. The DNA of the CDR3 is TGTGCCACCAGCAGAGCGATAACAGGGGGTTTAGAGCAGTACTTC. Its translation is CATSRAITGGLEQYF.